This note documents a single TCR beta chain sequence. TCRdb re-called the 5' RACE reads through MiXCR, storing one row per CDR3 protein. In the table there are fewer than 550,000 distinct CDR3 sequences, roughly 20% of which are singletons. The data are from a study of T-cell memory formation after mild COVID-19. The germline V gene encodes CDR1 DFQATT and CDR2 SNEGSKA (reference sequence). The CDR3 spans 10 residues. V shed 6 bases, J shed 13 bases, and the junction held 5 bases outside the gene matches. This chain links TRBV20-1 with TRBJ2-1; TRBD2 matches at 8 bases. Sequencing input: PBMCs or a T cell subset sorted from them (not recorded which). The TCR sequence derives from an adult woman who had mild COVID-19 (a few samples of this study predate the infection). Cell type and time point are not known. CDR3 nucleotide sequence: TGCAGTGCGGGACTAGGGTTACAGTTCTTC. It codes for CSAGLGLQFF.